These T cell receptor beta chains were read from a single sample in a study of T cells expressing NK-cell markers. TCRdb reprocessed the 5' RACE reads and reports one entry per CDR3 protein, with no DNA. The table for this sample gives roughly 350,000 distinct CDR3 sequences. The sample taken for sequencing was blood T cells: a sorted CD56 or NKG2C T cell subset, CD4+ or CD8+ T cells, or bulk PBMC T cells (not recorded which). Every receptor here comes from a man aged 18 to 69 in good health. CDR3s include the opening cysteine and the closing phenylalanine or tryptophan. Fields, in order: V gene, J gene, CDR3 protein.

V: TRBV20-1; J: TRBJ1-5; CDR3: CSAITGTGNLPYSNQPQHF
V: TRBV20-1; J: TRBJ2-7; CDR3: CSAREAVAGVHEQYF
V: TRBV9; J: TRBJ1-6; CDR3: CASSVVRGGQGDYNSPLHF
V: TRBV7-2; J: TRBJ2-1; CDR3: CASSFSERGYYNEQFF
V: TRBV7-2; J: TRBJ2-7; CDR3: CASTIKASSYEQYF
V: TRBV29-1; J: TRBJ2-1; CDR3: CSVVGVRTYNEQFF
V: TRBV7-8; J: TRBJ1-6; CDR3: CASSLDPQALGSPLHF
V: TRBV5-1; J: TRBJ2-7; CDR3: CASSLAGASSYEQYF
V: TRBV6-1; J: TRBJ1-1; CDR3: CASSRTGQGVPEAFF
V: TRBV18; J: TRBJ2-7; CDR3: CASSRLQFGDEQYF
V: TRBV25-1; J: TRBJ2-7; CDR3: CASSNRGYEQYF
V: TRBV28; J: TRBJ1-2; CDR3: CASRGDGHYGYTF
V: TRBV27; J: TRBJ2-2; CDR3: CASGRREYTGELFF
V: TRBV7-6; J: TRBJ2-1; CDR3: CASSLRGAATLGREQFF
V: TRBV28; J: TRBJ2-2; CDR3: CASNPKYKTGATGELFF
V: TRBV7-2; J: TRBJ2-7; CDR3: CASSLRTGGTYEQYF
V: TRBV4-1; J: TRBJ2-3; CDR3: CASSQRLADTDTQYF
V: TRBV2; J: TRBJ1-1; CDR3: CASSGTGGGTEAFF
V: TRBV11-1; J: TRBJ2-1; CDR3: CASSLPFEGTNSYNEQFF
V: TRBV7-8; J: TRBJ2-7; CDR3: CASTRISTGSYEQYF
V: TRBV20-1; J: TRBJ2-3; CDR3: CSASYQGLAGAIDTQYF
V: TRBV5-1; J: TRBJ1-1; CDR3: CASTHGGGKDTEAFF
V: TRBV6-4; J: TRBJ2-4; CDR3: CASSDGGGPLLAKNIQYF
V: TRBV18; J: TRBJ2-1; CDR3: CASSPPRTGEQFF
V: TRBV30; J: TRBJ2-3; CDR3: CAWSVGQGTDTQYF
V: TRBV2; J: TRBJ2-3; CDR3: CASRWAGPTDTQYF
V: TRBV5-1; J: TRBJ2-7; CDR3: CASSLGGVDEQYF
V: TRBV25-1; J: TRBJ2-7; CDR3: CASSDPGGFSYEQYF
V: TRBV2; J: TRBJ1-2; CDR3: CASSTTGGLNYGGTF
V: TRBV20-1; J: TRBJ2-7; CDR3: CSAPHPGQGSYEQYF
V: TRBV20-1; J: TRBJ2-7; CDR3: CSAREPTGPFYEQYF